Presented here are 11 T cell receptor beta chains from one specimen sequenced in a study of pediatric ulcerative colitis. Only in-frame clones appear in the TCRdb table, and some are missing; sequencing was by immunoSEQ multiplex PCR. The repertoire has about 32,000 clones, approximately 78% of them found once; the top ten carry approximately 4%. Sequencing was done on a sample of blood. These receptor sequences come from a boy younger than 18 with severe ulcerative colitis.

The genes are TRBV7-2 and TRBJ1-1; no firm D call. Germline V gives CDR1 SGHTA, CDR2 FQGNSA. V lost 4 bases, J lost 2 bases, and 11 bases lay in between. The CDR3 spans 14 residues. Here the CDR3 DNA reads TGTGCCAGCAGCTACACACCTCGCAACACTGAAGCTTTCTTT. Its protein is CASSYTPRNTEAFF.

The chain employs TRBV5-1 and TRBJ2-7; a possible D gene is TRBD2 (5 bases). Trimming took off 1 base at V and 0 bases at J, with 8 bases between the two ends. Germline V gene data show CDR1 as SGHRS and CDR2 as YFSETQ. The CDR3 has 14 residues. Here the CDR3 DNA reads TGCGCCAGCAGCTTGTCGGGGAGCTCCTACGAGCAGTACTTC. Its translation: CASSLSGSSYEQYF.

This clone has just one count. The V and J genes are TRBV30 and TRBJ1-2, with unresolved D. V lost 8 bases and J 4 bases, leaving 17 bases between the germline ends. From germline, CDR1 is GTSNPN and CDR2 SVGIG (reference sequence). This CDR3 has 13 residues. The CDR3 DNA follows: TGTGCCCCGAGACGGGCATTTATCTATGGCTACACCTTC. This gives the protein CAPRRAFIYGYTF.

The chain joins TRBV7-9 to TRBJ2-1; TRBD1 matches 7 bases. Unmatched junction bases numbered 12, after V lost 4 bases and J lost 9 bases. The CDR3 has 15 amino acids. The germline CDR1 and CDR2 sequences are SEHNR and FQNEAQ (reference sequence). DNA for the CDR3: TGTGCCAGCAGCTCTTCGGGACAGCTGACCCCTGAGCAGTTCTTC. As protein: CASSSSGQLTPEQFF.

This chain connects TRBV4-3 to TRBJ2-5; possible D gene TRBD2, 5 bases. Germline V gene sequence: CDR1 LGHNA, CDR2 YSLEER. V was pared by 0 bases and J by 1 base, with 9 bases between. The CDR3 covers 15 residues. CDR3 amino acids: CASSQDAEAQETQYF. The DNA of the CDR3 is TGCGCCAGCAGCCAAGATGCGGAGGCCCAAGAGACCCAGTACTTC.

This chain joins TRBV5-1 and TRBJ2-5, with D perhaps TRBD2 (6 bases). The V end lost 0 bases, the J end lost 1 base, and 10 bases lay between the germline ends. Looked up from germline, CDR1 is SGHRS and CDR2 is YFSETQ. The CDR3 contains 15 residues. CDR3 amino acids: CASSLGPAGQETQYF. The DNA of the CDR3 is TGCGCCAGCAGCTTGGGTCCAGCGGGCCAAGAGACCCAGTACTTC. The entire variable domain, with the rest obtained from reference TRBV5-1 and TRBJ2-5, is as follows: KAGVTQTPRYLIKTRGQQVTLSCSPISGHRSVSWYQQTPGQGLQFLFEYFSETQRNKGNFPGRFSGRQFSNSRSEMNVSTLELGDSALYLCASSLGPAGQETQYFGPGTRLLVL.

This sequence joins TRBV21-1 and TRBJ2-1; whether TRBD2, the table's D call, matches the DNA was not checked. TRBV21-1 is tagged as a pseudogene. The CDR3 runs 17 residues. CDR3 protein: CAITVVTRSEPGNEQFF. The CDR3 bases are TGTGCCATCACGGTGGTTACCCGAAGCGAACCGGGGAATGAGCAGTTCTTC.

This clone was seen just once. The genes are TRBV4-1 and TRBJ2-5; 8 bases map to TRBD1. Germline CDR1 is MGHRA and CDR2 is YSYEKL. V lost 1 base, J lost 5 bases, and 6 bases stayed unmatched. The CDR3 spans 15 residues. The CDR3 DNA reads TGCGCCAGCAGCCAAGGGACAGGGCTGGCCGAGACCCAGTACTTC. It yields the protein CASSQGTGLAETQYF.

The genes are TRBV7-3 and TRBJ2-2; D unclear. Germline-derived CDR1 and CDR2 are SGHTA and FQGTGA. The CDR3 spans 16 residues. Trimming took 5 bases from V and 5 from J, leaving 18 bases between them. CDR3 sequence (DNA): TGTGCCAGCAGCGCCAGGCCCCCTTTGTCTACCGGGGAGCTGTTTTTT. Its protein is CASSARPPLSTGELFF.

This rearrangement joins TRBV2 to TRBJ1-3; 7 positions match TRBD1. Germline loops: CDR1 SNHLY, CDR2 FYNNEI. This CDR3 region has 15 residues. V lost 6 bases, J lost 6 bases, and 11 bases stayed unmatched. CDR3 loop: CASRANTGAVNTIYF. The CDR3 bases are TGTGCCAGCAGAGCTAACACAGGGGCAGTAAACACCATATATTTT.

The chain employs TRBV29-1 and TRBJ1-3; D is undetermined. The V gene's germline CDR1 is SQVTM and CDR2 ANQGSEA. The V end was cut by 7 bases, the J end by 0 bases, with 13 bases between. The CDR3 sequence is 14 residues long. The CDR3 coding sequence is TGCAGCGCCGCTGGCAGGAGCTCTGGAAACACCATATATTTT. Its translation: CSAAGRSSGNTIYF.